This TCR beta chain was recorded in a study of control samples from healthy donors and cancer patients (TCRdb year 2020). The library came from the immunoSEQ multiplex PCR assay. As stored in TCRdb, this immuneACCESS dataset retains in-frame rearrangements with V and J assigned. A fraction of the clones does not appear; measured against another copy, unresolved V genes explain less than half of the discrepancy, and the remainder lacks a known reason. This specimen's table enumerates approximately 190,000 clones. Roughly 2% of the sample is in the top ten clones. Worth noting for this clone: This clone's antigen is unknown.

Trimming removed 1 base from V and 5 bases from J; the gene matches leave 2 bases unexplained. The CDR3, cysteine through phenylalanine, is 13 amino acids long. Just the 39-base CDR3 DNA is kept, in frame starting at base 1. Via the germline V gene (reference sequence), CDR1 is LNHNV and CDR2 YYDKDF. The source material was blood. The chain joins TRBV15 to TRBJ2-7, and TRBD1 matches 7 of the central bases. The TCR comes from a woman in her twenties or thirties in good health. CDR3 protein: CATSRATGNEQYF. The sequenced DNA is TGTGCCACCAGCAGAGCGACAGGGAACGAGCAGTACTTC.